This T cell receptor (beta chain) was sequenced in a study of blood T cell repertoires in COVID-19. Sequencing used immunoSEQ multiplex PCR; TCRdb keeps in-frame clones, though not all of them. The data hold about 200,000 clones, with around 86% observed a single time. Trimming pared 0 bases from V and 3 bases from J, leaving 12 bases between. The CDR3 consists of 15 residues. Germline V gene lookup returns CDR1 SGHKS and CDR2 YYEKEE (reference sequence). The specimen was peripheral blood. This TCR came from a man in his 60s with acute or convalescent COVID-19. The chain combines TRBV5-5 with TRBJ2-5; TRBD2 is a possible D gene (5 bases). The CDR3 reads CASSLGARAEETQYF. CDR3 bases: TGTGCCAGCAGCTTGGGGGCGCGGGCCGAAGAGACCCAGTACTTC.